The clone carrying this T cell receptor (beta chain) appeared a few times. The data originate from a study of sequential checkpoint blockade in melanoma. TCRdb keeps only in-frame clones here, not all; method: immunoSEQ multiplex PCR. The profile covers 20,000 or so clones, with approximately 72% appearing a single time and 30% to 45% taken by the ten largest. Treatment described: randomized to nivolumab then ipilimumab (arm A) or the reverse (arm B). PBMC sorting kept live CD3+CD8+ cells without CD19 or CD56. The origin of this receptor is a human donor with melanoma. The sample was CD8+ T cells sorted from blood (inferred from file names), taken from a patient given nivolumab and ipilimumab in sequence.

For the CDR3, the DNA is TGTGCCAGCAGTTTAAACAGCATGAACACTGAAGCTTTCTTT. As protein: CASSLNSMNTEAFF. This chain connects TRBV28 to TRBJ1-1; D not resolved. Trimming pared 2 bases from V and 0 bases from J, leaving 7 bases between. This CDR3 has 14 amino acids. CDR1 MDHEN and CDR2 SYDVKM come from the germline V gene.